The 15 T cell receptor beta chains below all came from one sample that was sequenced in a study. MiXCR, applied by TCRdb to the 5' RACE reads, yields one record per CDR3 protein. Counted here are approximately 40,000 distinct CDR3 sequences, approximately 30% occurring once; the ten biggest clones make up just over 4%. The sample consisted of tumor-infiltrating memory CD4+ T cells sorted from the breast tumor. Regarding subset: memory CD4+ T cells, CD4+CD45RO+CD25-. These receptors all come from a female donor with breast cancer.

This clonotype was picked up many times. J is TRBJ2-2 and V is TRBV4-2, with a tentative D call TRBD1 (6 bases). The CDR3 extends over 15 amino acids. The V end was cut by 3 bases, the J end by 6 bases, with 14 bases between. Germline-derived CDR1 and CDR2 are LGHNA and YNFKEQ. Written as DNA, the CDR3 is TGTGCCAGCAGCCACGACACTAGGACAGCCGGGGAGCTGTTTTTT. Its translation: CASSHDTRTAGELFF.

CDR3 DNA sequence: TGTGCCAGCAGTCCGACACTGAATACGCAGTATTTT. Protein sequence: CASSPTLNTQYF. The genes are TRBV6-5 and TRBJ2-3; no definite D call. V was cut by 5 bases and J by 7 bases, with 10 bases left in between. This CDR3 contains 12 residues. CDR1 is MNHEY and CDR2 is SVGAGI in the germline V gene.

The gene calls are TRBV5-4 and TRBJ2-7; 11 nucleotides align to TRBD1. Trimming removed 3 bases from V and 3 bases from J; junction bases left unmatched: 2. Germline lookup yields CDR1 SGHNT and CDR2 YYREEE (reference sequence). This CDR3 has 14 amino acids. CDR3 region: CASSWDRGDYEQYF. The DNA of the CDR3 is TGTGCCAGCAGCTGGGACAGGGGGGACTACGAGCAGTACTTC.

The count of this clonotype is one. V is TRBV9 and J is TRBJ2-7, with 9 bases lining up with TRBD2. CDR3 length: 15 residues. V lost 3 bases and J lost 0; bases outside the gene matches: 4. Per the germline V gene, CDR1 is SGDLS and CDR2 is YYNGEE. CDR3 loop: CASSAEREVSYEQYF. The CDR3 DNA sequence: TGTGCCAGCAGCGCAGAGCGGGAGGTCTCCTACGAGCAGTACTTC.

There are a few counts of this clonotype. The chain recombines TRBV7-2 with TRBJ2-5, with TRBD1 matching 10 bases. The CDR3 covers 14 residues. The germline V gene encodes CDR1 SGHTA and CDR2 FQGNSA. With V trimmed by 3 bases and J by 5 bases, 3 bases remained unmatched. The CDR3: CASSLGQGWETQYF. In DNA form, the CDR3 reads TGTGCCAGCAGCTTGGGACAGGGGTGGGAGACCCAGTACTTC.

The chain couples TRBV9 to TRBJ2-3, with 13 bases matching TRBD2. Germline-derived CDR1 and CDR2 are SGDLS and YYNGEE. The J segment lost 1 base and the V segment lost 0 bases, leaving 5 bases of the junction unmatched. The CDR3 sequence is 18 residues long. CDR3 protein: CASSVELAGGRGTDTQYF. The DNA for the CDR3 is TGTGCCAGCAGCGTAGAACTAGCGGGGGGGCGGGGCACAGATACGCAGTATTTT. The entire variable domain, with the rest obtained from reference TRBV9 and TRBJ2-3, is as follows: DSGVTQTPKHLITATGQRVTLRCSPRSGDLSVYWYQQSLDQGLQFLIQYYNGEERAKGNILERFSAQQFPDLHSELNLSSLELGDSALYFCASSVELAGGRGTDTQYFGPGTRLTVL.

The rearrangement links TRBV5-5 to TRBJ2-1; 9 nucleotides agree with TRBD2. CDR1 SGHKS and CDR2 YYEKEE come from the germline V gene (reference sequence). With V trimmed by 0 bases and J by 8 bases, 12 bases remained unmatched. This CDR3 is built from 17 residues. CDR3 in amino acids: CASSLGVSGTSMDEQFF. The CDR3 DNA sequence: TGTGCCAGCAGCTTGGGGGTCTCCGGGACTAGCATGGATGAGCAGTTCTTC.

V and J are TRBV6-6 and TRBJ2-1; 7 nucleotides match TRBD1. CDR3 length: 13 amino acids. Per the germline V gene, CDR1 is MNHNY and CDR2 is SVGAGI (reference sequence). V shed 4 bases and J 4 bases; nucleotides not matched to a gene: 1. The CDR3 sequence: CASSWDRYNEQFF. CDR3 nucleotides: TGTGCCAGCAGTTGGGACAGATACAATGAGCAGTTCTTC.

CDR3 sequence: CASSKGTNGEAFF. The CDR3 DNA reads as TGTGCCAGCAGTAAAGGGACAAATGGTGAAGCTTTCTTT. The V call is TRBV21-1, the J call TRBJ1-1; TRBD1 is taken as the D call from the table, unchecked against the DNA. TRBV21-1 is listed as a pseudogene. CDR3 length: 13 residues.

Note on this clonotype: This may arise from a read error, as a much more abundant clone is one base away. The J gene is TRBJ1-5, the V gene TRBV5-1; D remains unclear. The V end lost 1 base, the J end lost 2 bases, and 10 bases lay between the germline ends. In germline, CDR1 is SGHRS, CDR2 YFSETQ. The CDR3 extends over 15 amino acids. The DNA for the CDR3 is TGCGCCAGCAGCTTGTCAGCGGGCGGCAATCAGCCCCAGCATTTT. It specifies CASSLSAGGNQPQHF.

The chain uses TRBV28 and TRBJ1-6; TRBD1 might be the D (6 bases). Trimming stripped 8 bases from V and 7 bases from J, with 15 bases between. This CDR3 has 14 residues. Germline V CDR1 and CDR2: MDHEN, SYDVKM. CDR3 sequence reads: CASRSGDINSPLHF. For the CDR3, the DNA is TGTGCCAGCCGATCCGGGGACATCAATTCACCCCTCCACTTT.

Here the CDR3 reads CASSFTSGDQPQHF. The CDR3 DNA is TGTGCCAGCAGCTTTACGTCTGGGGATCAGCCCCAGCATTTT. This chain uses TRBV5-5 with TRBJ1-5, with D hard to call. Germline V gene sequence: CDR1 SGHKS, CDR2 YYEKEE (reference sequence). The V gene lost 2 bases and the J gene lost 5 bases, with 11 bases spanning the gap. The CDR3 has 14 residues.

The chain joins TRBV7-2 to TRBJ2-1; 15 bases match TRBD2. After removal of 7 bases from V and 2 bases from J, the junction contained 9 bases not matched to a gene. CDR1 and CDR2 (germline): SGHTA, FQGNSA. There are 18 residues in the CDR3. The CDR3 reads CASNHGGLAGGAYNEQFF. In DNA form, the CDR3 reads TGTGCCAGCAACCATGGGGGACTAGCGGGAGGAGCCTACAATGAGCAGTTCTTC.

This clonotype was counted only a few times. Here the CDR3 reads CASRTFSSYNSPLHF. DNA of the CDR3: TGTGCCAGCAGAACGTTCAGCTCCTATAATTCACCCCTCCACTTT. The chain couples TRBV28 to TRBJ1-6; D is ambiguous. The germline gives CDR1 MDHEN, CDR2 SYDVKM. V was shortened by 6 bases and J by 0 bases, with 9 bases between the two germline ends. This CDR3 has 15 residues.

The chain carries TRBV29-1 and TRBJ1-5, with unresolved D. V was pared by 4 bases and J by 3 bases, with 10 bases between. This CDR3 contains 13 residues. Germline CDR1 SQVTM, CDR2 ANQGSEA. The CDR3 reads CSVGGQFNQPQHF. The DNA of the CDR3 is TGCAGCGTTGGAGGGCAGTTCAATCAGCCCCAGCATTTT. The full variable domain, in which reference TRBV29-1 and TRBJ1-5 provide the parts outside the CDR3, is SAVISQKPSRDICQRGTSLTIQCQVDSQVTMMFWYRQQPGQSLTLIATANQGSEATYESGFVIDKFPISRPNLTFSTLTVSNMSPEDSSIYLCSVGGQFNQPQHFGDGTRLSIL.